This TCR beta chain appears in the sequencing data of a study of T cell repertoires in cytomegalovirus infection. Note on this clonotype: As yet, its antigen is unknown.

TCRdb fed the reads into MiXCR, producing one record per CDR3 protein. The table has fewer than 650,000 distinct CDR3 sequences, 40% seen once. General study results and limits: HLA-C-restricted TCR beta clonotypes specific for CMV led the ex vivo response.

CDR1 and CDR2 (germline): SEHNR, FQNEAQ (reference sequence). The CDR3 is made up of 16 amino acids. The J segment lost 0 bases and the V segment lost 5 bases, leaving 9 bases of the junction unmatched. The starting material was cultured PBMCs, obtained from culture after CMV antigen stimulation. This clonotype was obtained from a human donor in good health (CMV status not recorded). Some clones in this sample may be carry-over from other donors' samples. The chain carries TRBV7-9 and TRBJ1-2; 7 nucleotides align to TRBD1. The CDR3 region has the DNA TGTGCCAGCAGCGGGGACAGCGAAAACCCTAACTATGGCTACACCTTC. Its protein product is CASSGDSENPNYGYTF.